This entry is about one TCR beta chain. Cohort 3 donors were reported recovered after two negative PCRs, clearance, or symptom resolution. This entry is derived from a study of blood T cell repertoires in COVID-19. Generated by immunoSEQ multiplex PCR, the TCRdb table keeps only in-frame clones and is missing some. The sample includes a few hundred thousand clones, just under 90% of them seen just once. V was cut by 0 bases and J by 2 bases, with 8 bases left in between. This CDR3 is built from 14 residues. The germline gives CDR1 SGHNT, CDR2 YYREEE (reference sequence). This clonotype was obtained from a woman under 40 who had recovered from COVID-19. The V and J genes are TRBV5-4 and TRBJ1-1; weak D call: TRBD1 (6 bases). The sequencing input was PBMCs or T cells enriched from blood (not recorded which). The CDR3 sequence is CASSLDRVNTEAFF. The CDR3 DNA sequence: TGTGCCAGCAGCTTGGACAGGGTTAACACTGAAGCTTTCTTT.